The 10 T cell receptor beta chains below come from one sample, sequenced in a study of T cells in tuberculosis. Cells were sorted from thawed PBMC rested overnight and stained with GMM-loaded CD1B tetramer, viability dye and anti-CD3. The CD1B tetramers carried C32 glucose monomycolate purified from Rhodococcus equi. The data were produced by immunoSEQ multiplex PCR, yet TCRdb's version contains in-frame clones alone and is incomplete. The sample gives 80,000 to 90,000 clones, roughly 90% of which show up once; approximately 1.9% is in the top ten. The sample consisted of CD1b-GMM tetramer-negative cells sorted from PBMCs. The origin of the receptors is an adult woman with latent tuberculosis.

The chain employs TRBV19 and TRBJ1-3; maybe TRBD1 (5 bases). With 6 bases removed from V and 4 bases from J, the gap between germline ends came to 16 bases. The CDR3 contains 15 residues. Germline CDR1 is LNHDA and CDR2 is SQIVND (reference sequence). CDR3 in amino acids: CASSPGRGVGNTIYF. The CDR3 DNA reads TGTGCCAGTAGCCCAGGGAGGGGAGTAGGAAACACCATATATTTT.

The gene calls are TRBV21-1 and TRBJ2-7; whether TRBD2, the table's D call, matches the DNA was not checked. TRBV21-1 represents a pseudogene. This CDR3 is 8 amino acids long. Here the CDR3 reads CASGGQYV. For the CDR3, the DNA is TGTGCCAGCGGCGGGCAGTACGTC.

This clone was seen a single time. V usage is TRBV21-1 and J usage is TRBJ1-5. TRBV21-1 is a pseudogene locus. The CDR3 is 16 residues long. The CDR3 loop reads CASTSQTGTRNQPQHF. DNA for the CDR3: TGTGCCAGCACCTCCCAAACCGGGACTCGGAATCAGCCCCAGCATTTT.

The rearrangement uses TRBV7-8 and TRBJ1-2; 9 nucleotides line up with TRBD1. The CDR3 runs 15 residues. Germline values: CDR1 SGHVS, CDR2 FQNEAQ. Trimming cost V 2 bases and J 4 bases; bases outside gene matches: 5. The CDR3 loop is CASSLPRQGVYGYTF. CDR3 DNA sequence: TGTGCCAGCAGCTTACCCCGACAGGGGGTCTATGGCTACACCTTC.

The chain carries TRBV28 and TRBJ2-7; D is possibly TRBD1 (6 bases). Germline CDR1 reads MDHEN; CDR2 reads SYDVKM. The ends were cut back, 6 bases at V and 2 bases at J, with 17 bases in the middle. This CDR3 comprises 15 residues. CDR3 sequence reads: CASRSSGVPAYEQYV. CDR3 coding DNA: TGTGCCAGCAGATCATCAGGGGTTCCGGCCTACGAGCAGTACGTC.

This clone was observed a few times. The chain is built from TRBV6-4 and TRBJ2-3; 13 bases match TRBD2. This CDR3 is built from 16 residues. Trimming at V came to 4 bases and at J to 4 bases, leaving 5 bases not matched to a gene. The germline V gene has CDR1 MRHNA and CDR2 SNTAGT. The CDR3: CASSVSGTSGADTQYF. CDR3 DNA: TGTGCCAGCAGTGTCTCCGGGACTAGCGGGGCAGATACGCAGTATTTT.

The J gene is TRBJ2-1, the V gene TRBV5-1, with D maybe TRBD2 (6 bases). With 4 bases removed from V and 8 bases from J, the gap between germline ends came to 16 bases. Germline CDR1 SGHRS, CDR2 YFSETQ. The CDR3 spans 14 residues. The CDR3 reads CASSRPQGGDEQFF. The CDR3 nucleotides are TGCGCCAGCAGCCGACCGCAGGGAGGCGATGAGCAGTTCTTC.

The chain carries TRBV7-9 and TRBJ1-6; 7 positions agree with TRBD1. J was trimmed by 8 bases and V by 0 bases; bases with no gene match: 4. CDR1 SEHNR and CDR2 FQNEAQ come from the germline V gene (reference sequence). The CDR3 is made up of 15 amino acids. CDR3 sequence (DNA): TGTGCCAGCAGCTTAGCGGGCAGGGGGTATTCACCCCTCCACTTT. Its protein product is CASSLAGRGYSPLHF.

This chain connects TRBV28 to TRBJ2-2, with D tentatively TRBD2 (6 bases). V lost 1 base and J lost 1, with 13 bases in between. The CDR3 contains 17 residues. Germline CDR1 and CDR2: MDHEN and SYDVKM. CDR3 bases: TGTGCCAGCAGTTTATCGGGGTGGCGGGAGAACACCGGGGAGCTGTTTTTT. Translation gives CASSLSGWRENTGELFF. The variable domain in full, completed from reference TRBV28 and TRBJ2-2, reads DVKVTQSSRYLVKRTGEKVFLECVQDMDHENMFWYRQDPGLGLRLIYFSYDVKMKEKGDIPEGYSVSREKKERFSLILESASTNQTSMYLCASSLSGWRENTGELFFGEGSRLTVL.

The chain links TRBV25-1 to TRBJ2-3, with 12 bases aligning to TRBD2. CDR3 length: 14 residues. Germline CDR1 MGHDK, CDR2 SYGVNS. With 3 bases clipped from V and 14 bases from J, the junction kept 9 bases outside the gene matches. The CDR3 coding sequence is TGTGCCAGCAGTGAGTGGGGACTAGCGGGTGTGCGGTATTTT. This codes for CASSEWGLAGVRYF.